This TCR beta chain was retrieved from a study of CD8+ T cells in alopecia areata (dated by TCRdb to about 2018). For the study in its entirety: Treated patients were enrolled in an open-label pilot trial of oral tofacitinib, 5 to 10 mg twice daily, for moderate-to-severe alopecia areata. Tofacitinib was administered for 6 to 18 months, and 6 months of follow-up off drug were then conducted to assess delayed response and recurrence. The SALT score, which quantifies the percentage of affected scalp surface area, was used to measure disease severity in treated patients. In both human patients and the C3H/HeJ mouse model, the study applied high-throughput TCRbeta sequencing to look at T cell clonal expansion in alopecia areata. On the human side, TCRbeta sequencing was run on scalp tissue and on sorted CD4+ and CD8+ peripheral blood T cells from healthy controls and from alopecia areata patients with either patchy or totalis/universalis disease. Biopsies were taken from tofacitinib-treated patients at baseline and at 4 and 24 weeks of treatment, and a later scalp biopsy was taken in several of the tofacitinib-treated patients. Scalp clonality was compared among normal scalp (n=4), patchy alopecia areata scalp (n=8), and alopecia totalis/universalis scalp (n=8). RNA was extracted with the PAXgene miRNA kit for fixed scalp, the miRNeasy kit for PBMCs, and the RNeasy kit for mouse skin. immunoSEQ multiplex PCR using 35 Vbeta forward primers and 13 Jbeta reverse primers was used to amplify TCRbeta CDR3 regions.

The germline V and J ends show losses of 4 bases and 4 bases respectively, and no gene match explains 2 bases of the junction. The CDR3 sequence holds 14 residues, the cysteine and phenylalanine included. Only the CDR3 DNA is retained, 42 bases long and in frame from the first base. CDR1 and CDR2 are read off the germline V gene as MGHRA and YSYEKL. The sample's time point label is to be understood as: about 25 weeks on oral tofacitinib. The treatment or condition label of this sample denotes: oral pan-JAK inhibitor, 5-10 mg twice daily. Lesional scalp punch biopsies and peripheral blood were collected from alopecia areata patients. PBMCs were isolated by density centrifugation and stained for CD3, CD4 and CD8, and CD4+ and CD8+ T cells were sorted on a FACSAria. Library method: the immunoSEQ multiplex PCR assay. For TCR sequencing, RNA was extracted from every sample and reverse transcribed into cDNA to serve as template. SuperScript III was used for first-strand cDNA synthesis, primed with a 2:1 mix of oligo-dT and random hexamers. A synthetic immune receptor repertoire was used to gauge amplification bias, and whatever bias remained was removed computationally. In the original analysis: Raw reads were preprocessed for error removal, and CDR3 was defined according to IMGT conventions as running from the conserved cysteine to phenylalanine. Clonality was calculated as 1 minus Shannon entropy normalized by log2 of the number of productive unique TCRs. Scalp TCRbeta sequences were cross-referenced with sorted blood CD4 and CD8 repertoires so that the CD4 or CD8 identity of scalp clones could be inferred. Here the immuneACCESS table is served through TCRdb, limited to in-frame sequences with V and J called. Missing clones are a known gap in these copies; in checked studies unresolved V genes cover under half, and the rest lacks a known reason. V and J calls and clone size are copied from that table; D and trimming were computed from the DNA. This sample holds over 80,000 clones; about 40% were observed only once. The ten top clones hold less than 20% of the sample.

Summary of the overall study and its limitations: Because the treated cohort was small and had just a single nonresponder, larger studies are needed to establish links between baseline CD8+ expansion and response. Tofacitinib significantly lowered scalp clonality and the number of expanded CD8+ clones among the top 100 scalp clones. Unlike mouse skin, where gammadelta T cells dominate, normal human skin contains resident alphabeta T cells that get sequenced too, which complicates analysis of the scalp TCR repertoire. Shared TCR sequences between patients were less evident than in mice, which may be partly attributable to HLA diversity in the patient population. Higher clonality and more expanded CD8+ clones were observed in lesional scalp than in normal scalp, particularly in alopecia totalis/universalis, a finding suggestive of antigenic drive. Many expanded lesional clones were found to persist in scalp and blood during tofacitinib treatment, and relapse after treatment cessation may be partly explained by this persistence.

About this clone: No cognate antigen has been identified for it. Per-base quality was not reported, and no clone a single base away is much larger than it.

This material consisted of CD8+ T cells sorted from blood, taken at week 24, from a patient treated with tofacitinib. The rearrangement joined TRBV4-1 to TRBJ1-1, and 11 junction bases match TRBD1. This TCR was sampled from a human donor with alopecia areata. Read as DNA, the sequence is TGCGCCAGCAGCCCCGGGACAGGGGGCACTGAAGCTTTCTTT. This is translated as CASSPGTGGTEAFF.